In this sample, the clone carrying this T cell receptor (beta chain) turned up many times. These data come from a study of Graves' ophthalmopathy and Graves' hyperthyroidism. This CDR3 region has 15 residues. Unmatched junction bases numbered 7, after V lost 5 bases and J lost 7 bases. The authors amplified TCR beta CDR3 regions, and they did so from RNA transcripts for repertoire sequencing. Scientists carried out first-round RT-PCR using HTBI primers and then a second-round multiplex PCR. TCRdb reprocessed the multiplex PCR reads with MiXCR, giving one entry per CDR3 protein. The data hold about 620,000 distinct CDR3 sequences, with about 20% observed a single time.

The sequence was obtained from a woman under 30 with stable Graves' hyperthyroidism. Some clones in this sample may be carry-over from other donors' samples. The sample was peripheral blood. This sequence joins TRBV12-3 or TRBV12-4 and TRBJ2-2, with 10 bases that match TRBD1. DNA for the CDR3: TGTGCCAGCAGTCCCGGGACAGGGGCCGGCGGGGAGCTGTTTTTT. Protein: CASSPGTGAGGELFF.